The rows below give T cell receptor beta chains drawn from one sample of a study of beta chain features in type 1 diabetes. Here immunoSEQ multiplex PCR was the method, and the copy in TCRdb shows in-frame clones only, minus some. The sample records about 160,000 clones, approximately 9% being singletons. The source material was central memory CD4+ T cells from blood. The receptors come from a woman younger than 30 in good health. Both conserved end residues are trimmed from each CDR3. A D gene is named only where the DNA matches it firmly.

v_gene: TRBV11-2; d_gene: .; j_gene: TRBJ2-1; CDR3aa: ASSPIHSYNEQF
v_gene: TRBV5-1; d_gene: TRBD2; j_gene: TRBJ2-7; CDR3aa: ASSLVLAGGEQY
v_gene: TRBV23-1; d_gene: .; j_gene: TRBJ1-5; CDR3aa: ASSQFPGGGQNQPQH
v_gene: TRBV20-1; d_gene: .; j_gene: TRBJ1-1; CDR3aa: SAYRNTEAF
v_gene: TRBV5-4; d_gene: .; j_gene: TRBJ2-2; CDR3aa: ASSLGGTYGELF
v_gene: TRBV11-2; d_gene: .; j_gene: TRBJ2-6; CDR3aa: ASSFETVENVLT
v_gene: TRBV9; d_gene: .; j_gene: .; CDR3aa: ASSVEEGPYEQY
v_gene: TRBV5-1; d_gene: .; j_gene: TRBJ2-7; CDR3aa: ASSYPPGVGAYEQY
v_gene: TRBV14; d_gene: .; j_gene: TRBJ1-1; CDR3aa: ASSPQGPGAF
v_gene: TRBV5-1; d_gene: TRBD1; j_gene: TRBJ2-1; CDR3aa: ASSGGQGFNEQF
v_gene: TRBV5-1; d_gene: TRBD1; j_gene: TRBJ1-3; CDR3aa: ASGTGTGNTIY
v_gene: TRBV4-2; d_gene: .; j_gene: TRBJ2-3; CDR3aa: ASSHADTQY
v_gene: TRBV19; d_gene: .; j_gene: TRBJ2-3; CDR3aa: ASSTGRTDTQY
v_gene: TRBV30; d_gene: .; j_gene: TRBJ1-2; CDR3aa: AWSGQGQSYT
v_gene: TRBV7-9; d_gene: .; j_gene: TRBJ1-4; CDR3aa: ASRLGTKEKLF
v_gene: TRBV5-4; d_gene: TRBD2; j_gene: TRBJ2-1; CDR3aa: ASTSIMAGDQF
v_gene: TRBV5-5; d_gene: .; j_gene: TRBJ2-5; CDR3aa: ASSQTVNQETQY
v_gene: TRBV18; d_gene: .; j_gene: TRBJ1-1; CDR3aa: ASSPLQTNTEAF
v_gene: TRBV18; d_gene: TRBD1; j_gene: TRBJ1-5; CDR3aa: ASSSSTGAGQPQH
v_gene: TRBV5-6; d_gene: TRBD2; j_gene: TRBJ2-1; CDR3aa: ASSGIAGGRSYNEQF
v_gene: TRBV9; d_gene: .; j_gene: TRBJ2-7; CDR3aa: ASSVGDGAYEQY
v_gene: TRBV6-1; d_gene: .; j_gene: TRBJ2-2; CDR3aa: ASSGQLNTGELF
v_gene: TRBV6-6; d_gene: TRBD1; j_gene: TRBJ1-2; CDR3aa: ASRGGTGGTYGYT
v_gene: TRBV5-1; d_gene: TRBD2; j_gene: TRBJ2-5; CDR3aa: ASRIGSGSLAETQY
v_gene: TRBV29-1; d_gene: .; j_gene: TRBJ2-1; CDR3aa: SVAVPWNEQF
v_gene: TRBV19; d_gene: TRBD1; j_gene: TRBJ1-1; CDR3aa: ASRGQGNSGTEAF
v_gene: TRBV7-9; d_gene: TRBD1; j_gene: TRBJ1-1; CDR3aa: ASSHNSGQGRAF
v_gene: TRBV19; d_gene: TRBD2; j_gene: TRBJ2-2; CDR3aa: ASSIWSGGSYGELF
v_gene: TRBV30; d_gene: .; j_gene: TRBJ1-5; CDR3aa: AWSRAAGEPQH
v_gene: TRBV11-2; d_gene: TRBD2; j_gene: TRBJ2-1; CDR3aa: ASSLLTWSGGYGSEQF
v_gene: TRBV18; d_gene: .; j_gene: TRBJ2-2; CDR3aa: ASSPQGAGELF
v_gene: TRBV29-1; d_gene: TRBD1; j_gene: TRBJ1-5; CDR3aa: SVTQGIEQPQH
v_gene: TRBV10-3; d_gene: TRBD2; j_gene: TRBJ2-3; CDR3aa: AIAGGPSTDTQY
v_gene: TRBV5-1; d_gene: TRBD1; j_gene: TRBJ1-1; CDR3aa: ASSSGTGFPNTEAF
v_gene: TRBV4-2; d_gene: TRBD2; j_gene: TRBJ2-1; CDR3aa: ASSQPAARGDEQF